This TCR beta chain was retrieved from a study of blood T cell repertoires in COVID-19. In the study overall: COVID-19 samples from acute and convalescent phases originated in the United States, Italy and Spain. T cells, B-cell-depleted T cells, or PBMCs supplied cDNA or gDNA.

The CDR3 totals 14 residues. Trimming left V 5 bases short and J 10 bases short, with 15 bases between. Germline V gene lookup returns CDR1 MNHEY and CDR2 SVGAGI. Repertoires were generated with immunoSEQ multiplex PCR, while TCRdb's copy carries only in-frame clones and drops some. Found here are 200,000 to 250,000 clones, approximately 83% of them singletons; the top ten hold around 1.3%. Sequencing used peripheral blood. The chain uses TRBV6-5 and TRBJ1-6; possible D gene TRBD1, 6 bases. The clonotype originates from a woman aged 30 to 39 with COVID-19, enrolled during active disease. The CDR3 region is CASSNGQSGSPLHF. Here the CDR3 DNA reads TGTGCCAGCAGTAATGGACAGTCTGGGTCACCCCTCCACTTT.